This entry lists 5 T cell receptor beta chains sequenced from one sample in a study of blood T cell repertoires in COVID-19 (dated by TCRdb to about 2020). Library construction relied on the immunoSEQ multiplex PCR assay. In its TCRdb copy, this immuneACCESS table keeps in-frame sequences only and misses some clones. Where compared with another copy, unresolved V genes explain less than half of these, and the others have no known cause. This sample holds around 100,000 clones; approximately 87% were observed only once. 15% of the sample is in the top ten clones. Input material: peripheral blood. These receptors were collected from a human donor in a cohort sampled during active COVID-19.

The chain links TRBV4-1 to TRBJ2-1; a weak D match, TRBD1 (6 bases). This CDR3 spans 14 amino acids. CDR1 MGHRA and CDR2 YSYEKL come from the germline V gene. V lost 2 bases, J lost 7 bases, and 12 bases lay in between. CDR3 sequence: CASSQSTGPNEQFF. Here the CDR3 DNA reads TGCGCCAGCAGCCAAAGTACAGGGCCGAATGAGCAGTTCTTC.

This clone was seen a single time. The chain employs TRBV4-1 and TRBJ1-6, with a weak D call TRBD1 (6 bases). Germline V gene lookup returns CDR1 MGHRA and CDR2 YSYEKL. Trimming stripped 3 bases from V and 9 bases from J, with 18 bases between. The CDR3 is 16 amino acids. DNA of the CDR3: TGCGCCAGCAGCCAGGCTTCGGACAGCTCTATTTCACCCCTCCACTTT. Residues: CASSQASDSSISPLHF.

The chain uses TRBV6-5 and TRBJ1-2; 7 bases map to TRBD1. This CDR3 contains 13 residues. After removal of 6 bases from V and 4 bases from J, the junction contained 5 bases not matched to a gene. Germline assignment: CDR1 MNHEY and CDR2 SVGAGI. CDR3 sequence reads: CASSHRGGYGYTF. The CDR3 region has the DNA TGTGCCAGCAGCCACAGGGGTGGCTATGGCTACACCTTC.

This clone has only a few counts. The genes are TRBV11-2 and TRBJ2-1; tentatively, D is TRBD1 (6 bases). With 1 base removed from V and 6 bases from J, the gap between germline ends came to 19 bases. The germline V gene has CDR1 SGHAT and CDR2 FQNNGV. There are 17 residues in the CDR3. As DNA, the CDR3 is TGTGCCAGCAGCTTAGCTGAAGGAATACAGGGTGGCAATGAGCAGTTCTTC. Protein product: CASSLAEGIQGGNEQFF.

The chain links TRBV5-1 to TRBJ1-2; a possible D gene is TRBD1 (5 bases). CDR1 is SGHRS and CDR2 is YFSETQ in the germline V gene. This CDR3 spans 14 amino acids. Trimming pared 0 bases from V and 4 bases from J, leaving 10 bases between. DNA of the CDR3: TGCGCCAGCAGCTTGGCTTGGACAACCTATGGCTACACCTTC. It specifies CASSLAWTTYGYTF.